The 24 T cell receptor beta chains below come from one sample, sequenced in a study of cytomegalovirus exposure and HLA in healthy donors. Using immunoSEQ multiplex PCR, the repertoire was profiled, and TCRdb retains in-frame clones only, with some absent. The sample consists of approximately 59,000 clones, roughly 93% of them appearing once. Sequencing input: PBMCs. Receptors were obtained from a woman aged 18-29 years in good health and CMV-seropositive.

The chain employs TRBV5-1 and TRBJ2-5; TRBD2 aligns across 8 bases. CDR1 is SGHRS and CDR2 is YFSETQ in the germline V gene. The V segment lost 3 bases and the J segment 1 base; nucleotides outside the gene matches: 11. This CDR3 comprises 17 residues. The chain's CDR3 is CASSSGGRGARQETQYF. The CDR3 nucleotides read TGCGCCAGCAGCTCCGGCGGGCGGGGGGCGCGCCAAGAGACCCAGTACTTC.

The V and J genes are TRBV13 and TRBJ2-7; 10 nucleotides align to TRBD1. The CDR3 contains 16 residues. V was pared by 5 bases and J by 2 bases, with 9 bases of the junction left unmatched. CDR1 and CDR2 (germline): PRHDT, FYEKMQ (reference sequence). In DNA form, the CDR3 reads TGTGCCAGCAGCCAGTCCTTCGACAGGGGGCCCTACGAGCAGTACTTC. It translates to CASSQSFDRGPYEQYF.

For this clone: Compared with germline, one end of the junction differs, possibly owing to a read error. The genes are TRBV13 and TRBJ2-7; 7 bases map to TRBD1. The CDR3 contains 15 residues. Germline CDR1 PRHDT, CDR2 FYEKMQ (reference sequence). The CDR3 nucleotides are TGTGCCAGCAACTTATGGGACAGTCCTTCCTACGAGCAGTACTTC. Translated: CASNLWDSPSYEQYF. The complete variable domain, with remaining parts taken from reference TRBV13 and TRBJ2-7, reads AAGVIQSPRHLIKEKRETATLKCYPIPRHDTVYWYQQGPGQDPQFLISFYEKMQSDKGSIPDRFSAQQFSDYHSELNMSSLELGDSALYFCASNLWDSPSYEQYFGPGTRLTVT.

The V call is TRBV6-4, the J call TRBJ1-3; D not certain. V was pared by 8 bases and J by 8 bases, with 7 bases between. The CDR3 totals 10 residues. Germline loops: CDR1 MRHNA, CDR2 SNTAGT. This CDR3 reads CASASDTIYF. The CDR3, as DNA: TGTGCCAGCGCGTCCGACACCATATATTTT.

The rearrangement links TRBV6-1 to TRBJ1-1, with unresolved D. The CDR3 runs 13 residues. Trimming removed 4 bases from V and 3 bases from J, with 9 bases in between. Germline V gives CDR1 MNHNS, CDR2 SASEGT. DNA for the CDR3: TGTGCCAGCAGTGTGCGTCTGGACACTGAAGCTTTCTTT. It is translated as CASSVRLDTEAFF.

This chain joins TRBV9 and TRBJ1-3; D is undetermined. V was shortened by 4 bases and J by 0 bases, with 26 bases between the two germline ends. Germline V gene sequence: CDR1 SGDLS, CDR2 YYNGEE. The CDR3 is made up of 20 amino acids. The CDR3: CASSPGVSQRYPDSGNTIYF. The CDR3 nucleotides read TGTGCCAGCAGCCCCGGGGTTTCCCAGAGGTACCCTGACTCTGGAAACACCATATATTTT.

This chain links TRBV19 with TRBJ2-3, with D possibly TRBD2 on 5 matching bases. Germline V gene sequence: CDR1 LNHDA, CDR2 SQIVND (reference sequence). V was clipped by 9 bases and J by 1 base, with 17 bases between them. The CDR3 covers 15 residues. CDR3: CASQSYNGGTDTQYF. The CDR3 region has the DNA TGTGCCAGCCAGTCATATAACGGGGGCACAGATACGCAGTATTTT.

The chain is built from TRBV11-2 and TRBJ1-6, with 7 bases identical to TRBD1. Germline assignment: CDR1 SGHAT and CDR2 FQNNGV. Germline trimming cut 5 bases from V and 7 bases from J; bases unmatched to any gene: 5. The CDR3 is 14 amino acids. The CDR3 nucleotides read TGTGCCAGCAGCCCCGCGACAGGGAATTCACCCCTCCACTTT. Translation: CASSPATGNSPLHF.

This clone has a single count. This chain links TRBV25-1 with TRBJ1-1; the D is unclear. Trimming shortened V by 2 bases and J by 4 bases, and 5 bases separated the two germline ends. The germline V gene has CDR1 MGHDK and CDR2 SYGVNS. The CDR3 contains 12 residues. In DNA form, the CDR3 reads TGTGCCAGCAGTGAAATGAGCACTGAAGCTTTCTTT. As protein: CASSEMSTEAFF. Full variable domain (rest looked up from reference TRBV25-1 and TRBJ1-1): EADIYQTPRYLVIGTGKKITLECSQTMGHDKMYWYQQDPGMELHLIHYSYGVNSTEKGDLSSESTVSRIRTEHFPLTLESARPSHTSQYLCASSEMSTEAFFGQGTRLTVV.

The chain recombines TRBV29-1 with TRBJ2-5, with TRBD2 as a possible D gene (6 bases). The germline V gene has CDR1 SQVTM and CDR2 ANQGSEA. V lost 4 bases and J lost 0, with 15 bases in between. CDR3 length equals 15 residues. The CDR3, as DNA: TGCAGCGTTGGTTCTCAGGCGGGGAACCAAGAGACCCAGTACTTC. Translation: CSVGSQAGNQETQYF.

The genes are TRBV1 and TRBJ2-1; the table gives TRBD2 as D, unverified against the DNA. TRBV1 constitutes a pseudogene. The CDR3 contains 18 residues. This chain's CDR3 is CTSSQDEGRSSPYNEQFF. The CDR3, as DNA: TGCACCAGCAGCCAAGACGAAGGCAGAAGTAGCCCCTACAATGAGCAGTTCTTC.

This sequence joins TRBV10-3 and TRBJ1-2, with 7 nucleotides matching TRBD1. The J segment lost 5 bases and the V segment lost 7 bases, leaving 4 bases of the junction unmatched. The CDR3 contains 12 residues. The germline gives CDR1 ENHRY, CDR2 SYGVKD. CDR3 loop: CAITPGQYGYTF. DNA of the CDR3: TGTGCCATCACCCCGGGACAGTATGGCTACACCTTC.

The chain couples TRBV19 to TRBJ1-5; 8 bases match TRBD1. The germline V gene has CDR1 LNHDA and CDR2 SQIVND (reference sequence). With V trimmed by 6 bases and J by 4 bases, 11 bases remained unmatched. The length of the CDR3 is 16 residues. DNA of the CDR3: TGTGCCAGTAGATTATCCGGGACAGGATTTAATCAGCCCCAGCATTTT. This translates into CASRLSGTGFNQPQHF.

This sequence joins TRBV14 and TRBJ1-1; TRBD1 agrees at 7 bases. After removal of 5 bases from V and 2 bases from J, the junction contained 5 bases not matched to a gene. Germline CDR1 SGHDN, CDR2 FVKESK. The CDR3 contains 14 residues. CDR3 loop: CASSVRQGNTEAFF. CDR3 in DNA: TGTGCCAGCAGCGTAAGACAGGGAAACACTGAAGCTTTCTTT.

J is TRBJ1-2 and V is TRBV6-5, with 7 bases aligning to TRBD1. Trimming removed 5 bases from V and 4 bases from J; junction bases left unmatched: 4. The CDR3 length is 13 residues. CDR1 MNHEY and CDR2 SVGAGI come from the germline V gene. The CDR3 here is CASSQDRIYGYTF. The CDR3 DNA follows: TGTGCCAGCAGTCAGGACAGGATCTATGGCTACACCTTC.

CDR3 region: CSALLRNTPGELFF. The CDR3 DNA follows: TGCAGCGCCCTGTTGAGGAACACGCCCGGGGAGCTGTTTTTT. The chain joins TRBV29-1 to TRBJ2-2; D is unresolved. The CDR3 sequence is 14 residues long. V lost 7 bases and J 6 bases, leaving 18 bases between the germline ends. The germline V gene has CDR1 SQVTM and CDR2 ANQGSEA.

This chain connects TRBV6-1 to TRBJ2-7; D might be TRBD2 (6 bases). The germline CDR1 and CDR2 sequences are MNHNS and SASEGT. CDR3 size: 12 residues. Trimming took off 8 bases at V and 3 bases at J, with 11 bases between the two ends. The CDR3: CASDGTYYEQYF. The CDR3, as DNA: TGTGCCAGCGACGGGACTTACTACGAGCAGTACTTC.

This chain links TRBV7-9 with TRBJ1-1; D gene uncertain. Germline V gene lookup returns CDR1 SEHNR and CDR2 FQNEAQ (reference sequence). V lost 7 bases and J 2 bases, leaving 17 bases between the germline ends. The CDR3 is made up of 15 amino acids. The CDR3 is CASIPPDGNNTEAFF. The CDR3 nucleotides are TGTGCCAGCATCCCGCCGGACGGGAATAACACTGAAGCTTTCTTT.

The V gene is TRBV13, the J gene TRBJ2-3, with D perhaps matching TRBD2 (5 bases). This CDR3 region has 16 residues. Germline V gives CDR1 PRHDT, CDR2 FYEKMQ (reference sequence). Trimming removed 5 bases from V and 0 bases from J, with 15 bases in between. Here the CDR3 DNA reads TGTGCCAGCAGCCAAAGCGAGGGTAAGAGCACAGATACGCAGTATTTT. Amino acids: CASSQSEGKSTDTQYF.

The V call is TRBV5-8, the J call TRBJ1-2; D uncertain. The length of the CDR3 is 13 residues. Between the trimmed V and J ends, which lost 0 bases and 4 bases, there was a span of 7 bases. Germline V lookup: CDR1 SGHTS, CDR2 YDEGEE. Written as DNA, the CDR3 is TGTGCCAGCAGCTTGGGTTCGGGCTATGGCTACACCTTC. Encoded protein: CASSLGSGYGYTF.

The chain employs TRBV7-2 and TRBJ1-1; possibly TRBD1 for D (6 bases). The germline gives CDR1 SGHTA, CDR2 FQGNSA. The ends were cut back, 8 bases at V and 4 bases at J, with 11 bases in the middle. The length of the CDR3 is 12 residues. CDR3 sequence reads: CASGTRSTEAFF. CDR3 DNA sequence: TGTGCCAGCGGGACACGGAGCACTGAAGCTTTCTTT.

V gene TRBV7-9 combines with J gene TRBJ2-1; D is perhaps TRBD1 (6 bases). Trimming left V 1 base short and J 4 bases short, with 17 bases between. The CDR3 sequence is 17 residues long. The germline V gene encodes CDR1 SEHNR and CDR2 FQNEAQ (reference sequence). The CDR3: CASSLGWADQGYNEQFF. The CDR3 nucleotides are TGTGCCAGCAGCTTAGGATGGGCGGACCAGGGGTACAATGAGCAGTTCTTC.

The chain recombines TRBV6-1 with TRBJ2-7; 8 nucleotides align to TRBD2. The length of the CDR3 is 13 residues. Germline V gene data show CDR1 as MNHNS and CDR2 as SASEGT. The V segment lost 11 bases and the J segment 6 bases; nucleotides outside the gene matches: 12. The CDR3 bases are TGTGCCGGACGGGAGGGGGGGCAGGCCGAGCAGTACTTC. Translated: CAGREGGQAEQYF.

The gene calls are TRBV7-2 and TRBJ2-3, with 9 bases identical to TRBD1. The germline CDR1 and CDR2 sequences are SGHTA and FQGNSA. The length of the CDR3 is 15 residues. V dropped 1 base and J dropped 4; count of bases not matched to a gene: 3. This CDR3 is CASSLGDRAADTQYF. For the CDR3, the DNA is TGTGCCAGCAGCTTAGGGGACAGGGCAGCAGATACGCAGTATTTT.